This T cell receptor beta chain appears in the sequencing data of a study of CD8+ T cells in alopecia areata. Study-level points and caveats: Tissue-resident alphabeta T cells belonging to normal skin likewise get sequenced within scalp specimens. Compared with normal scalp, lesional scalp had higher clonality and more expanded CD8+ clones.

cDNA serving as the sequencing template came from extracted, reverse transcribed RNA. Assay: immunoSEQ multiplex PCR; the TCRdb copy retains only in-frame clones and omits some. Altogether about 190,000 clones are present, 50% to 60% being singletons, with the ten largest covering about 15%. Peripheral blood and lesional scalp punch biopsies came from alopecia areata patients. A word on this clone: The antigen remains unidentified.

The sequenced sample was CD4+ T cells sorted from blood, obtained at week 0. This sequence was found in a human donor with alopecia areata.

CDR3 sequence: CASSLVGGPNTGELFF. The CDR3 DNA sequence: TGTGCCAGCAGCTTAGTAGGAGGGCCGAACACCGGGGAGCTGTTTTTT. The rearrangement joins TRBV7-9 to TRBJ2-2; possible D gene TRBD2, 6 bases. Trimming pared 1 base from V and 0 bases from J, leaving 9 bases between. CDR1 is SEHNR and CDR2 is FQNEAQ in the germline V gene (reference sequence). CDR3 length: 16 amino acids.